Here is one TCR beta chain with its context. The CDR3 is made up of 13 amino acids. V lost 3 bases to trimming and J lost 8 bases, with 10 bases between them. This sample was taken from a study of blood T cell repertoires in COVID-19. The table came from immunoSEQ multiplex PCR; TCRdb's copy has only in-frame clones and leaves some out. The sample shows around 250,000 clones, 86% of them seen only once. Sequenced: peripheral blood. This chain uses TRBV23-1 with TRBJ1-4; D gene ambiguous. TRBV23-1 is flagged as an ORF with uncertain function. The receptor was derived from a man younger than 40 who had recovered from COVID-19. CDR3 loop: CASSHEHKEKLFF. The CDR3 DNA reads TGCGCCAGCAGTCACGAACATAAGGAAAAACTGTTTTTT.